The T cell receptor beta chain described here comes from a study of identical twins. Notes on the study in general: Insertions were reduced in abundant cord blood beta clonotypes but not in memory repertoires.

Each CDR3 protein is one row after TCRdb ran MiXCR on the 5' RACE reads. The data contain some 690,000 distinct CDR3 sequences, around 21% of them seen just once; the ten biggest clones take up more than 4%. Regarding this clonotype: What it binds is not known.

V dropped 5 bases and J dropped 3; count of bases not matched to a gene: 7. CDR3 length: 16 residues. The V gene's germline CDR1 is MNHEY and CDR2 SVGEGT. This same sample was also part of a study on T cells expressing NK-cell markers. From that report: Similarly, these clonotypes led the CD3+CD56-NKG2C+ fraction as well in several donors.

Material for sequencing was PBMCs. The chain has TRBV6-2 or TRBV6-3 and TRBJ2-1; 10 positions agree with TRBD1. The sequence was obtained from a woman aged 18-29 years in good health. CDR3 bases: TGTGCCAGCAGTCCCCCGGGGACAGGGGTCTACAATGAGCAGTTCTTC. This codes for CASSPPGTGVYNEQFF.